The entry that follows covers one T cell receptor (beta chain) sequence. Its antigen is undetermined. The sample is drawn from a study of CD8 T cells in ankylosing spondylitis. Study-wide findings and caveats: Seemingly characteristic of ankylosing spondylitis blood was a TCR beta motif consisting of about 8 highly homologous variants. Researchers reportedly found disease-linked clones significantly enriched in matched ankylosing spondylitis synovial fluid.

The CDR3 covers 15 residues. V gave up 2 bases and J gave up 0 bases, with 11 bases separating them. CDR1 and CDR2 from the germline V gene are SQVTM and ANQGSEA. Using quantitative 5'-RACE with molecular barcodes, the authors made TCR beta libraries. Each CDR3 protein is one row after TCRdb ran MiXCR on the 5' RACE reads. The sample has about 170,000 distinct CDR3 sequences, 18% seen once. Material for sequencing was blood, either unsorted or a sorted T cell fraction (not recorded which). This chain joins TRBV29-1 and TRBJ2-1, with D possibly TRBD1 on 7 matching bases. This clonotype was sampled from a male donor with ankylosing spondylitis or in good health (not recorded which). Here the CDR3 reads CSVENRGGSYNEQFF. CDR3 DNA sequence: TGCAGCGTTGAAAACAGGGGAGGCTCCTACAATGAGCAGTTCTTC.